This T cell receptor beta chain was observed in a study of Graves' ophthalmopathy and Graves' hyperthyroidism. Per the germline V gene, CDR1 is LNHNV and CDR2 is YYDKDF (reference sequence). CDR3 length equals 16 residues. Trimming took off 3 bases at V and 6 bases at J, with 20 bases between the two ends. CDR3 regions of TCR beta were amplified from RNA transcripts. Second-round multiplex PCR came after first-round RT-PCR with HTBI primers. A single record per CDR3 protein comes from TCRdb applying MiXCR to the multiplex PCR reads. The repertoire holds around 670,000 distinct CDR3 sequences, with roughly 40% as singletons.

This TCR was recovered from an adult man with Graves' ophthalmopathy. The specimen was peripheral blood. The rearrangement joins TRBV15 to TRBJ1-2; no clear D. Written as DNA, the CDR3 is TGTGCCACCAGCAGCCCCGAGACAAGGAGGATCCATGGCTACACCTTC. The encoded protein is CATSSPETRRIHGYTF. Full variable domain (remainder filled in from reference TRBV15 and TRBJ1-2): DAMVIQNPRYQVTQFGKPVTLSCSQTLNHNVMYWYQQKSSQAPKLLFHYYDKDFNNEADTPDNFQSRRPNTSFCFLDIRSPGLGDTAMYLCATSSPETRRIHGYTFGSGTRLTVV.